One and the same sample provided the 13 T cell receptor beta chains below, sequenced in a study of blood T cell repertoires in COVID-19. Assay used: immunoSEQ multiplex PCR; TCRdb lists only in-frame clones, some missing. Among about 190,000 clones listed, approximately 78% were seen once. The sequencing sample was made of peripheral blood. These receptors were taken from a woman of 80 years or more with active or convalescent COVID-19.

The CDR3: CASRRQGYRYGYTF. The CDR3 DNA follows: TGTGCCAGCAGACGACAGGGCTACCGCTATGGCTACACCTTC. The V and J genes are TRBV28 and TRBJ1-2, with 7 nucleotides matching TRBD1. V dropped 6 bases and J dropped 4; count of bases not matched to a gene: 8. The germline CDR1 and CDR2 sequences are MDHEN and SYDVKM. There are 14 residues in the CDR3.

The chain is built from TRBV7-2 and TRBJ2-7; weak D call: TRBD2 (6 bases). Germline V lookup: CDR1 SGHTA, CDR2 FQGNSA. V lost 7 bases and J 3 bases, leaving 16 bases between the germline ends. CDR3 length: 14 amino acids. Written as DNA, the CDR3 is TGTGCCAGCACCCATCCGACCGGGGGCTACGAGCAGTACTTC. This translates into CASTHPTGGYEQYF. Combining the CDR3 with reference TRBV7-2 and TRBJ2-7 gives the whole variable domain GAGVSQSPSNKVTEKGKDVELRCDPISGHTALYWYRQSLGQGLEFLIYFQGNSAPDKSGLPSDRFSAERTGGSVSTLTIQRTQQEDSAVYLCASTHPTGGYEQYFGPGTRLTVT.

The rearrangement links TRBV6-6 to TRBJ1-5; weak D call: TRBD1 (5 bases). This CDR3 has 16 amino acids. The germline V gene has CDR1 MNHNY and CDR2 SVGAGI (reference sequence). Trimming took off 5 bases at V and 0 bases at J, with 14 bases between the two ends. CDR3 coding DNA: TGTGCCAGCAGTCCCAGGGTTTACGTTAGCAATCAGCCCCAGCATTTT. Protein: CASSPRVYVSNQPQHF.

This chain uses TRBV18 with TRBJ1-4, with D possibly being TRBD1 (5 bases). Germline CDR1 is KGHSH and CDR2 is LQKENI. The CDR3 is 15 amino acids. V lost 5 bases to trimming and J lost 7 bases, with 17 bases between them. CDR3 loop: CASSMAGDRGEKLFF. In nucleotides, the CDR3 is TGTGCCAGCTCAATGGCCGGCGACAGAGGTGAAAAACTGTTTTTT.

This chain links TRBV27 with TRBJ2-7; D is perhaps TRBD2 (5 bases). The CDR3 runs to 12 residues. V was shortened by 8 bases and J by 3 bases, with 11 bases between the two germline ends. From germline, CDR1 is MNHEY and CDR2 SMNVEV (reference sequence). CDR3 sequence: CASGLGSYEQYF. In nucleotides, the CDR3 is TGTGCCAGCGGACTTGGGAGCTACGAGCAGTACTTC.

The chain links TRBV7-3 to TRBJ2-3, with D possibly matching TRBD1 (6 bases). The CDR3 runs to 15 residues. Germline CDR1 and CDR2: SGHTA and FQGTGA. V lost 2 bases to trimming and J lost 2 bases, with 11 bases between them. This CDR3 is CASSLQGPHTDTQYF. Here the CDR3 DNA reads TGTGCCAGCAGCTTACAGGGGCCTCACACAGATACGCAGTATTTT.

V and J are TRBV21-1 and TRBJ2-4; TRBD1, the D gene given by the table, was not confirmed from the DNA. TRBV21-1 is classified as a pseudogene. The CDR3 runs 19 residues. The CDR3 DNA follows: TGTGCCAGCAGCAAAGGGAGCGGGACAGGGGTTCTAGCCAAAAACATTCAGTACTTC. Encoded protein: CASSKGSGTGVLAKNIQYF.

There are a few counts of this clone. This chain uses TRBV6-5 with TRBJ1-5, with 7 bases fitting TRBD1. The junction had 9 bases not matched to a gene; V was cut back by 4 bases and J by 6 bases. Germline CDR1 reads MNHEY; CDR2 reads SVGAGI. The CDR3 is 15 residues long. The CDR3 DNA is TGTGCCAGCAGTTTGACAGGGAAGAAAGGTCAGCCCCAGCATTTT. Translation gives CASSLTGKKGQPQHF.

The gene calls are TRBV30 and TRBJ2-5, with TRBD1 identical over 8 bases. Looked up from germline, CDR1 is GTSNPN and CDR2 is SVGIG (reference sequence). The CDR3 runs to 13 residues. Trimming cost V 3 bases and J 6 bases; bases outside gene matches: 6. CDR3 in amino acids: CAWSYQGAQTQYF. The DNA for the CDR3 is TGTGCCTGGAGCTATCAGGGGGCACAGACCCAGTACTTC.

The genes are TRBV28 and TRBJ2-6; D not certain. Trimming stripped 3 bases from V and 0 bases from J, with 9 bases between. Germline values: CDR1 MDHEN, CDR2 SYDVKM. The CDR3 loop spans 16 amino acids. The CDR3 region is CASSLSVHSGANVLTF. Here the CDR3 DNA reads TGTGCCAGCAGTTTGTCGGTCCACTCTGGGGCCAACGTCCTGACTTTC.

As to this clone: At one boundary the junction diverges from the germline segment, which might be a read error. The chain carries TRBV7-9 and TRBJ1-6; 9 bases line up with TRBD1. The CDR3 totals 14 residues. The germline gives CDR1 SEHNR, CDR2 FQNEAQ (reference sequence). CDR3 nucleotide sequence: TGTGCCAGCAGCTACGGACAGGGGAATTTACCCCTCCACTTT. It is translated as CASSYGQGNLPLHF.

The rearrangement links TRBV10-1 to TRBJ1-5; the match to TRBD1 covers 9 bases. Germline assignment: CDR1 WNHNN and CDR2 SYGVQD (reference sequence). The CDR3 is 21 amino acids. Trimming removed 3 bases from V and 2 bases from J; junction bases left unmatched: 20. DNA for the CDR3: TGCGCCAGCAGTGAACCGACAAACCGGGACAGGGCGCATCACGGCAATCAGCCCCAGCATTTT. It codes for CASSEPTNRDRAHHGNQPQHF.

This clone was picked up one time. The J gene is TRBJ1-1, the V gene TRBV7-8, with 7 nucleotides matching TRBD1. This CDR3 is built from 16 residues. The trim removed 2 bases at V and 5 bases at J, leaving 11 bases unmatched. CDR1 SGHVS and CDR2 FQNEAQ come from the germline V gene. CDR3 coding DNA: TGTGCCAGCAGCTTAAGGCAGGGGGGCCTAAGGACTGAAGCTTTCTTT. This codes for CASSLRQGGLRTEAFF.